This is a list of T cell receptor beta chains from one sample in a study of neoadjuvant nivolumab and ipilimumab in lung cancer. Clones were read by immunoSEQ multiplex PCR, and TCRdb kept only the in-frame ones, dropping some. Here the sample spans fewer than 30,000 clones, roughly three quarters being singletons. The sequenced sample was tumor tissue, obtained after neoadjuvant nivolumab, alone or with ipilimumab, at or shortly before surgery. All receptors come from an adult with non-small cell lung cancer. CDR3s include the opening cysteine and the closing phenylalanine or tryptophan. Each record gives: D gene, V gene, J gene, clone size, CDR3 DNA, CDR3 protein. A D gene is named only where the DNA matches it firmly. Clone size is shown for a subset of rows, as once, few, many or a class of expanded clone.

.	TRBV6-1	TRBJ1-5	.	TGTGCCAGCAAACGACACGGGGAAGACAATCAGCCCCAGCATTTT	CASKRHGEDNQPQHF
TRBD1	TRBV9	TRBJ1-6	.	TGTGCCAGCAGCACCAGCCTCCCGGGACAGGGAGATTCACCCCTCCACTTT	CASSTSLPGQGDSPLHF
TRBD2	TRBV5-4	TRBJ2-1	medium-sized	TGTGCCAGCAATCCGGGACTAGCGGGGGGTACTGTGAATGAGCAGTTCTTC	CASNPGLAGGTVNEQFF
.	TRBV10-3	TRBJ2-5	.	TGTGCCACCGCCGGGAACCAAGAGACCCAGTACTTC	CATAGNQETQYF
.	TRBV5-1	TRBJ1-2	.	TGCGCCAGCAGCTTGGGGGAGGCAAACCCCTATGGCTACACCTTC	CASSLGEANPYGYTF
TRBD2	TRBV18	TRBJ2-2	.	TGTGCCAGCTCACCCCTTCCCGGACTAGCGGGGTCCGCCGGGGAGCTGTTTTTT	CASSPLPGLAGSAGELFF
.	TRBV2	TRBJ1-3	.	TGTGCCAGCAGTGTGGTGGGAACTGGAAACACCATATATTTT	CASSVVGTGNTIYF
TRBD1	TRBV6-1	TRBJ2-3	.	TGTGCCAGCAACCAGGACAGGTTGGATACGCAGTATTTT	CASNQDRLDTQYF
.	TRBV5-4	TRBJ1-6	.	TGTGCCAGCAGCTCGCAGGGTTCCTCGTATTCACCCCTCCACTTT	CASSSQGSSYSPLHF
.	TRBV4-1	TRBJ1-2	.	TGCGCCAGCAGCCAAGATAGCCTAGACGGGAACTTCTTGAGTGGCTACACCTTC	CASSQDSLDGNFLSGYTF
.	TRBV6-6	TRBJ1-2	.	TGTGCCAGCAGCACGACAGCGCTCTATGGCTACACCTTC	CASSTTALYGYTF
TRBD1	TRBV11-3	TRBJ2-7	.	TGTGCCAGCAGCTTAGGACGACAGGGAGCCTACGAGCAGTACTTC	CASSLGRQGAYEQYF
.	TRBV7-2	TRBJ1-2	few	TGTGCCAGCAGTGGAATGAGCGGGGTCGGCTACACCTTC	CASSGMSGVGYTF
.	TRBV2	TRBJ2-7	.	TGTGCCAGTGCTAGGGGCCCAAGGGAGCAGTACTTC	CASARGPREQYF
TRBD2	TRBV5-5	TRBJ2-2	.	TGTGCCGCCACCCTCGCGGCGGGAGGCACCGGGGAGCTGTTTTTT	CAATLAAGGTGELFF
.	TRBV5-1	TRBJ1-6	.	TGCGCCAGCAGCTTGGCCAGGGATAATTCACCCCTCCACTTT	CASSLARDNSPLHF
TRBD2	TRBV7-2	TRBJ2-3	.	TGTGCCAGCAGCTTAGCGGGGGGGTACACAGATACGCAGTATTTT	CASSLAGGYTDTQYF
.	TRBV6-9	TRBJ1-2	.	TGTGCCAGCAGACCACAGGGATGGGTTGGCTACACCTTC	CASRPQGWVGYTF
TRBD2	TRBV11-2	TRBJ2-1	.	TGTGCCAGCAGCCCCACGGAGCGGGGGGGATACAATGAGCAGTTCTTC	CASSPTERGGYNEQFF
.	TRBV6-5	TRBJ1-1	.	TGTGCCAGCAGTTACTCGGGAGGTGGGAACACTGAAGCTTTCTTT	CASSYSGGGNTEAFF
.	TRBV10-3	TRBJ2-5	.	TGTGCCATCAGTGAGTCGGAAAGCCTTAGGGTGGTAGAGACCCAGTACTTC	CAISESESLRVVETQYF
TRBD2	TRBV4-2	TRBJ2-3	.	TGTGCCAGCAGCCAAGATCGGGGGCGGGGGGGAGATACGCAGTATTTT	CASSQDRGRGGDTQYF
TRBD1	TRBV7-9	TRBJ2-1	once	TGTGCCAGCAGCTTAGAGGACAGGGGCTACAATGAGCAGTTCTTC	CASSLEDRGYNEQFF
.	TRBV7-8	TRBJ2-7	.	TGTGCCAGCAGCTCGGCACGGGCCTGGGTCAAGCAGTACTTC	CASSSARAWVKQYF
.	TRBV2	TRBJ1-6	.	TGTGCCAGCAGTGAAATGATCGGGACATCCCTCCACTTT	CASSEMIGTSLHF
.	TRBV5-1	TRBJ2-5	.	TGCGCCAGCAGCTTGGAACCCTTCCAAGAGACCCAGTACTTC	CASSLEPFQETQYF
TRBD1	TRBV30	TRBJ2-7	.	TGTGCCTGGAGTTCCCGGGACAGGGGGCTCGAGCAGTACTTC	CAWSSRDRGLEQYF
.	TRBV5-4	TRBJ1-4	.	TGTGCCAGCAGCTTGGCGGGGGGCGATAATGAAAAACTGTTTTTT	CASSLAGGDNEKLFF
.	TRBV6-1	TRBJ1-2	.	TGTGCCAGCGACCAATCGGGGCTCTATGGCTACACCTTC	CASDQSGLYGYTF
TRBD1	TRBV29-1	TRBJ1-2	.	TGCAGCGTTGGGGACAGGGACTACACCTTC	CSVGDRDYTF
.	TRBV10-1	TRBJ1-6	.	TGCGCCAGCAGTGAGGGGAATTCACCCCTCCACTTT	CASSEGNSPLHF
TRBD1	TRBV10-3	TRBJ2-5	.	TGTGCCATCAGTGGGACAGGGGGCGCGGAGACCCAGTACTTC	CAISGTGGAETQYF
TRBD1	TRBV11-1	TRBJ2-5	.	TGTGCCAGCAGCTTCAGTAGACAGGGCCTCGGGACCCAGTACTTC	CASSFSRQGLGTQYF
.	TRBV7-3	TRBJ2-2	once	TGTGCCAGCAGCTCCAAAGACACCGGGGAGCTGTTTTTT	CASSSKDTGELFF
.	TRBV2	TRBJ1-2	.	TGTGCCAGCAGACACAGAACTACTAACTATGGCTACACCTTC	CASRHRTTNYGYTF
TRBD1	TRBV5-1	TRBJ2-6	.	TGCGCCAGCAGCCTCGGGACAGCGGCTGGGGCCAACGTCCTGACTTTC	CASSLGTAAGANVLTF
.	TRBV6-1	TRBJ1-5	.	TGTGCCAGCAGTGAACTAGGACCTAGCAATCAGCCCCAGCATTTT	CASSELGPSNQPQHF
.	TRBV7-8	TRBJ2-1	.	TGTGCCAGCGGCGGGGCTAGCTCCTACAATGAGCAGTTCTTC	CASGGASSYNEQFF
TRBD1	TRBV6-5	TRBJ1-4	.	TGTGCCAGCAGGCAGGGGACAGTTGATGAAAAACTGTTTTTT	CASRQGTVDEKLFF